Shown below are 27 T cell receptor beta chains from a single sample sequenced in a study of T cell repertoires in cytomegalovirus infection. Using its own MiXCR run on the reads, TCRdb lists one record per CDR3 protein. The table records some 200,000 distinct CDR3 sequences, roughly a fifth of them present only once. The sequenced material came from PBMCs. All receptors come from a human donor in good health (CMV status not recorded). Some clones in this sample may be carry-over from other donors' samples.

This sequence joins TRBV9 and TRBJ2-3, with TRBD1 identical over 9 bases. CDR3 length equals 14 residues. Germline V gives CDR1 SGDLS, CDR2 YYNGEE. With V trimmed by 8 bases and J by 4 bases, 8 bases remained unmatched. The CDR3 DNA is TGTGCCAGTCAACAGGGGGCGGGGGCAGATACGCAGTATTTT. It encodes CASQQGAGADTQYF.

The V and J genes are TRBV19 and TRBJ2-7; tentative D call: TRBD1 (6 bases). V was clipped by 6 bases and J by 0 bases, with 18 bases between them. Germline CDR1 and CDR2: LNHDA and SQIVND (reference sequence). This CDR3 has 16 residues. CDR3 DNA: TGTGCCAGTAGCTCGTGGGGGCGGGCTAGCTCCTACGAGCAGTACTTC. It is translated as CASSSWGRASSYEQYF.

This chain joins TRBV4-3 and TRBJ2-3; 9 positions agree with TRBD2. The germline V gene has CDR1 LGHNA and CDR2 YSLEER. The trim removed 0 bases at V and 1 base at J, leaving 17 bases unmatched. The CDR3 is 21 residues long. The CDR3 region is CASSQDQGIGGRAYGTDTQYF. DNA for the CDR3: TGCGCCAGCAGCCAAGATCAGGGAATAGGCGGGAGGGCCTACGGCACAGATACGCAGTATTTT.

There are many counts of this clonotype. CDR3 sequence reads: CASSSLTTSSYNEQFF. The CDR3 coding sequence is TGTGCCAGCAGCTCCCTGACTACAAGCTCCTACAATGAGCAGTTCTTC. The chain employs TRBV7-6 and TRBJ2-1, with D possibly being TRBD2 (5 bases). Trimming pared 4 bases from V and 0 bases from J, leaving 13 bases between. The CDR3 is 16 residues long. Germline CDR1 and CDR2: SGHVS and FNYEAQ.

The rearrangement joins TRBV5-1 to TRBJ2-7, with a weak D call TRBD1 (6 bases). CDR1 and CDR2 from the germline V gene are SGHRS and YFSETQ. Trimming took 6 bases from V and 1 from J, leaving 8 bases between them. CDR3 size: 12 residues. Here the CDR3 reads CASKDRSYEQYF. For the CDR3, the DNA is TGCGCCAGCAAGGACAGATCCTACGAGCAGTACTTC. The variable domain in full, completed from reference TRBV5-1 and TRBJ2-7, reads KAGVTQTPRYLIKTRGQQVTLSCSPISGHRSVSWYQQTPGQGLQFLFEYFSETQRNKGNFPGRFSGRQFSNSRSEMNVSTLELGDSALYLCASKDRSYEQYFGPGTRLTVT.

The chain combines TRBV28 with TRBJ2-7; 7 nucleotides match TRBD2. J gave up 3 bases and V 6 bases, and 8 bases lay outside the gene matches. The CDR3 is 14 residues long. Germline-derived CDR1 and CDR2 are MDHEN and SYDVKM. This CDR3 is CASRGLAGDYEQYF. CDR3 DNA: TGTGCCAGCAGGGGACTGGCGGGGGACTACGAGCAGTACTTC.

The chain joins TRBV5-5 to TRBJ2-7; no clear D. The CDR3 runs to 15 residues. The germline V and J ends were trimmed by 4 bases and 2 bases, with 16 bases remaining between them. Germline-derived CDR1 and CDR2 are SGHKS and YYEKEE (reference sequence). CDR3 residues: CASSPYDQNPYEQYF. CDR3 coding DNA: TGTGCCAGCAGCCCGTATGACCAGAATCCCTACGAGCAGTACTTC.

This clonotype was seen only once. This chain uses TRBV20-1 with TRBJ2-7; D ambiguous. V was shortened by 0 bases and J by 2 bases, with 8 bases between the two germline ends. Germline assignment: CDR1 DFQATT and CDR2 SNEGSKA (reference sequence). The CDR3 is made up of 13 amino acids. The CDR3 DNA follows: TGCAGTGCTAGAGATAGTAACACCTACGAGCAGTACTTC. Its protein product is CSARDSNTYEQYF.

This clonotype was seen many times. CDR3 coding DNA: TGTGCCAGCAGCTCGCCTCAGGGGGGCTCCTACAATGAGCAGTTCTTC. Translating gives CASSSPQGGSYNEQFF. The chain employs TRBV7-2 and TRBJ2-1, with a tentative D call TRBD1 (7 bases). Germline V gives CDR1 SGHTA, CDR2 FQGNSA. V was cut by 4 bases and J by 0 bases, with 13 bases left in between. The length of the CDR3 is 16 residues.

This clonotype was counted ten times or more. V gene TRBV7-8 combines with J gene TRBJ1-2; D may be TRBD1 (5 bases). Trimming cost V 1 base and J 8 bases, with 14 bases left between them. This CDR3 contains 14 residues. Germline loops: CDR1 SGHVS, CDR2 FQNEAQ. In nucleotides, the CDR3 is TGTGCCAGCAGCTTAGATCAGGGACTGGAGGGCTACACCTTC. Its translation: CASSLDQGLEGYTF. Variable domain in full (rest from reference TRBV7-8 and TRBJ1-2): GAGVSQSPRYKVAKRGQDVALRCDPISGHVSLFWYQQALGQGPEFLTYFQNEAQLDKSGLPSDRFFAERPEGSVSTLKIQRTQQEDSAVYLCASSLDQGLEGYTFGSGTRLTVV.

This clonotype was seen only a few times. This rearrangement joins TRBV28 to TRBJ2-1; TRBD2 aligns across 8 bases. Germline V CDR1 and CDR2: MDHEN, SYDVKM. Trimming at V came to 6 bases and at J to 6 bases, leaving 7 bases not matched to a gene. The CDR3 spans 14 residues. The CDR3 DNA follows: TGTGCCAGCAGATCGGGAGGGCCCCCCAATGAGCAGTTCTTC. The encoded protein is CASRSGGPPNEQFF.

This clonotype showed up just a few times. CDR3 in amino acids: CASSLGAYGYTF. In DNA form, the CDR3 reads TGTGCCAGCAGCTTAGGAGCCTATGGCTACACCTTC. The chain has TRBV7-2 and TRBJ1-2; no reliable D call. Germline lookup yields CDR1 SGHTA and CDR2 FQGNSA. There are 12 residues in the CDR3. Trimming removed 1 base at V and 4 bases at J, with 4 bases between.

This clonotype occurred a few times. The chain has TRBV5-1 and TRBJ1-1; 9 positions match TRBD1. Germline loops: CDR1 SGHRS, CDR2 YFSETQ. The CDR3 covers 16 residues. V dropped 0 bases and J dropped 5; count of bases not matched to a gene: 8. The CDR3 region has the DNA TGCGCCAGCAGCTTGGGGACAGGGGCCATGGATACTGAAGCTTTCTTT. Its protein is CASSLGTGAMDTEAFF.

The chain has TRBV28 and TRBJ2-1; D possibly corresponds to TRBD2 (7 bases). This CDR3 spans 15 amino acids. CDR1 and CDR2 from the germline V gene are MDHEN and SYDVKM. V gave up 3 bases and J gave up 6 bases, with 15 bases separating them. CDR3 region: CASSLRHGGPNEQFF. CDR3 in DNA: TGTGCCAGCAGTTTGCGGCACGGGGGGCCCAATGAGCAGTTCTTC.

The chain recombines TRBV27 with TRBJ1-3; 9 positions match TRBD1. CDR3 length equals 20 residues. The V gene's germline CDR1 is MNHEY and CDR2 SMNVEV (reference sequence). J gave up 0 bases and V 1 base, and 13 bases lay outside the gene matches. CDR3 residues: CASSLWDREKGPSSGNTIYF. CDR3 nucleotide sequence: TGTGCCAGCAGTTTATGGGACAGGGAGAAGGGCCCTAGCTCTGGAAACACCATATATTTT.

This clonotype has ten or more counts. The V and J genes are TRBV7-2 and TRBJ1-1; no clear D. V lost 6 bases to trimming and J lost 1 base, with 12 bases between them. The CDR3 consists of 14 residues. Germline V gene sequence: CDR1 SGHTA, CDR2 FQGNSA. In DNA, the CDR3 is TGTGCCAGCAGTTCTGTCCCAGGGAACACTGAAGCTTTCTTT. This translates into CASSSVPGNTEAFF.

This chain uses TRBV7-9 with TRBJ2-2, with a weak D call TRBD1 (6 bases). Germline CDR1 reads SEHNR; CDR2 reads FQNEAQ (reference sequence). V was clipped by 4 bases and J by 4 bases, with 13 bases between them. The CDR3 covers 15 residues. This CDR3 reads CASSSLDSRTGELFF. The CDR3 bases are TGTGCCAGCAGCTCCTTGGACAGCCGCACCGGGGAGCTGTTTTTT.

Turning to this clonotype: A much bigger clone sits one base away, suggesting this may be a read error. The V and J genes are TRBV28 and TRBJ2-7; unclear D gene. Germline V lookup: CDR1 MDHEN, CDR2 SYDVKM. The V end lost 6 bases, the J end lost 3 bases, and 6 bases lay between the germline ends. The CDR3 runs 11 residues. The CDR3 reads CASSPNYEQYF. In DNA, the CDR3 is TGTGCCAGCAGCCCAAACTACGAGCAGTACTTC.

The rearrangement uses TRBV14 and TRBJ1-3; 10 nucleotides line up with TRBD1. The CDR3 contains 15 residues. The trim removed 4 bases at V and 0 bases at J, leaving 0 bases unmatched. The germline CDR1 and CDR2 sequences are SGHDN and FVKESK. CDR3 nucleotide sequence: TGTGCCAGCAGCCGGGACAGGGGCTCTGGAAACACCATATATTTT. Its protein is CASSRDRGSGNTIYF.

At least ten counts were recorded for this clonotype. The rearrangement links TRBV12-3 or TRBV12-4 to TRBJ2-1; D uncertain. V was trimmed by 6 bases and J by 4 bases, leaving 4 bases between them. The CDR3 is 11 amino acids. The CDR3 bases are TGTGCCAGCAGCCTATACAATGAGCAGTTCTTC. Its protein product is CASSLYNEQFF.

The V call is TRBV20-1, the J call TRBJ2-7, with a weak D call TRBD2 (6 bases). Deletions cut 1 base from V and 2 bases from J, with 12 bases between. Germline V CDR1 and CDR2: DFQATT, SNEGSKA (reference sequence). The CDR3 extends over 14 amino acids. CDR3 sequence (DNA): TGCAGTGCTAGAGTTAATAGCGGTCCCTACGAGCAGTACTTC. It encodes CSARVNSGPYEQYF.

This clonotype was detected ten times or more. The chain is built from TRBV6-2 or TRBV6-3 and TRBJ2-1; 7 nucleotides agree with TRBD1. Per germline, CDR1 MNHEY and CDR2 SVGEGT. The CDR3 sequence is 15 residues long. J gave up 9 bases and V 1 base, and 9 bases lay outside the gene matches. Written as DNA, the CDR3 is TGTGCCAGCAGTTACTGGCAAGTGACAGGGTTTGAGCAGTTCTTC. This encodes CASSYWQVTGFEQFF.

This clonotype came up many times. The chain employs TRBV11-2 and TRBJ2-6; weak D call: TRBD1 (5 bases). This CDR3 has 18 residues. The V end was cut by 2 bases, the J end by 2 bases, with 16 bases between. Germline CDR1 and CDR2: SGHAT and FQNNGV. CDR3 in amino acids: CASSLQVVRRAGANVLTF. In DNA form, the CDR3 reads TGTGCCAGCAGCTTACAGGTTGTGCGCAGGGCTGGGGCCAACGTCCTGACTTTC.

CDR3 nucleotides: TGCGCCAGCAGCTGGGGACAGGGGACTGAAGCTTTCTTT. It specifies CASSWGQGTEAFF. V is TRBV5-1 and J is TRBJ1-1; 10 nucleotides align to TRBD1. With V trimmed by 3 bases and J by 5 bases, 1 base remained unmatched. Germline V gene sequence: CDR1 SGHRS, CDR2 YFSETQ. The CDR3 runs to 13 residues.

The chain links TRBV20-1 to TRBJ2-7; TRBD2 might be the D (5 bases). This CDR3 contains 15 residues. V lost 6 bases to trimming and J lost 6 bases, with 24 bases between them. Per germline, CDR1 DFQATT and CDR2 SNEGSKA (reference sequence). The CDR3 bases are TGCAGTGCAAAGAACAACCTAGCTCCCTGGGGCGAGCAGTACTTC. As protein: CSAKNNLAPWGEQYF.

This clonotype has a handful of counts. The chain links TRBV6-2 or TRBV6-3 to TRBJ2-2; 8 bases match TRBD1. After removal of 8 bases from V and 5 bases from J, the junction contained 10 bases not matched to a gene. Germline values: CDR1 MNHEY, CDR2 SVGEGT. This CDR3 spans 15 amino acids. The CDR3 spells CASARADRDTGELFF. DNA of the CDR3: TGTGCCAGCGCCCGTGCGGACAGGGATACCGGGGAGCTGTTTTTT.

The chain joins TRBV4-1 to TRBJ1-1; 8 bases align to TRBD1. This CDR3 contains 13 residues. Germline CDR1 and CDR2: MGHRA and YSYEKL. V lost 6 bases and J lost 1; bases outside the gene matches: 1. The CDR3 DNA is TGCGCCAGCAGAGACAGGGGGAACACTGAAGCTTTCTTT. Its translation: CASRDRGNTEAFF.